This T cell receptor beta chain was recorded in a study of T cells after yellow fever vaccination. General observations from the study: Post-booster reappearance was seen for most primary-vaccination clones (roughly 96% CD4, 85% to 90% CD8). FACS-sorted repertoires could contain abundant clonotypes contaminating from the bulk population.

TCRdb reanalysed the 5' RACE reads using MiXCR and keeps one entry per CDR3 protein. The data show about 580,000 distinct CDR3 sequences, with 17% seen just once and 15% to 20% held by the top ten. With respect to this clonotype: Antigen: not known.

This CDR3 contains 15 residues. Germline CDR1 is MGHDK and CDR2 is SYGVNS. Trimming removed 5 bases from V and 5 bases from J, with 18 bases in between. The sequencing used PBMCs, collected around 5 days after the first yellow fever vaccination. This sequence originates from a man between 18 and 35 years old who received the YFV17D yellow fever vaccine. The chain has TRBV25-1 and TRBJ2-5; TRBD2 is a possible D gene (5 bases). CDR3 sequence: CASSRPALGGETQYF. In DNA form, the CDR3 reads TGTGCCAGCAGTCGACCAGCCTTGGGCGGGGAGACCCAGTACTTC.